This TCR beta chain emerged from a study of T cells after posttransplantation cyclophosphamide. The study, taken as a whole, reports: Donor-recipient repertoire similarity was low at 1-2 months, rising over year one. Skin or GI-infiltrating T cells shared few TRB sequences with blood. Recipient CMV seropositivity and CMV reactivation strongly tracked TRB clonality.

This clone showed up just once. Its antigen is still unknown. On the day of bone marrow donation, the related graft donor provided peripheral blood. Sequenced by immunoSEQ multiplex PCR; TCRdb stores in-frame clones only, minus some. The sample gives approximately 18,000 clones, 70% to 90% of which show up once; about 9.1% is in the top ten. The source is a man aged 25-40 years in good health and a related stem cell transplant donor. Specimen: memory CD4+ T cells sorted from blood.

The CDR3 nucleotides read TGTGCCACCAGCATAAGGGGTACTGGGGCCAACGTCCTGACTTTC. Encoded protein: CATSIRGTGANVLTF. This chain uses TRBV15 with TRBJ2-6; D possibly corresponds to TRBD1 (5 bases). The CDR3 totals 15 residues. Trimming pared 4 bases from V and 2 bases from J, leaving 9 bases between. CDR1 LNHNV and CDR2 YYDKDF come from the germline V gene (reference sequence).